The 20 T cell receptor beta chains presented below share a single source sample, sequenced in a study of cytotoxic CD8 clonotypes in ibrutinib-treated CLL. Libraries were prepared by immunoSEQ multiplex PCR; TCRdb keeps only in-frame clonotypes and omits some of them. This sample has some 310,000 clones, with almost 80% found just once. Sequences were derived from PBMCs, sampled before ibrutinib treatment. The receptors originated from a human donor with chronic lymphocytic leukemia.

This clone was found a few times. The chain couples TRBV19 to TRBJ2-1; D may be TRBD1 or TRBD2 (5 bases each). Germline lookup yields CDR1 LNHDA and CDR2 SQIVND (reference sequence). Trimming cost V 6 bases and J 5 bases, with 17 bases left between them. The CDR3 is made up of 15 amino acids. The DNA for the CDR3 is TGTGCCAGTAGCCCCTTCGTGGGACCGAACAATGAGCAGTTCTTC. This encodes CASSPFVGPNNEQFF.

The chain employs TRBV11-1 and TRBJ1-1; TRBD1 is a possible D gene (5 bases). Germline lookup yields CDR1 SGHAT and CDR2 FQDESV (reference sequence). The germline V and J ends were trimmed by 5 bases and 8 bases, with 18 bases remaining between them. The CDR3 covers 14 residues. CDR3 residues: CASSPRGAGREAFF. The DNA for the CDR3 is TGTGCCAGCAGCCCCCGTGGGGCCGGGCGGGAAGCTTTCTTT.

The chain has TRBV5-8 and TRBJ2-3, with a tentative D call TRBD1 (5 bases). The V end was cut by 0 bases, the J end by 4 bases, with 15 bases between. The V gene's germline CDR1 is SGHTS and CDR2 YDEGEE. The CDR3 sequence is 16 residues long. In DNA, the CDR3 is TGTGCCAGCAGCTTGGGAGACAGCAGAGATGCAGATACGCAGTATTTT. As protein: CASSLGDSRDADTQYF.

The chain carries TRBV30 and TRBJ2-7, with 10 bases aligning to TRBD1. Germline loops: CDR1 GTSNPN, CDR2 SVGIG (reference sequence). V was pared by 5 bases and J by 2 bases, with 0 bases of the junction left unmatched. The CDR3 has 12 residues. CDR3 nucleotide sequence: TGTGCCTGGGACAGGGGGCCCTACGAGCAGTACTTC. This encodes CAWDRGPYEQYF.

On this clone: The same CDR3 is also encoded by other DNA sequences in this sample. The chain carries TRBV27 and TRBJ1-5; D possibly corresponds to TRBD1 (5 bases). Trimming removed 3 bases from V and 2 bases from J, with 8 bases in between. The germline CDR1 and CDR2 sequences are MNHEY and SMNVEV (reference sequence). This CDR3 spans 14 amino acids. The CDR3 here is CASSLGQGNQPQHF. CDR3 bases: TGTGCCAGCAGTTTGGGGCAGGGCAATCAGCCCCAGCATTTT.

This chain connects TRBV9 to TRBJ2-1; D is uncertain. The CDR3 is 14 amino acids. The germline V and J ends were trimmed by 0 bases and 10 bases, with 14 bases remaining between them. The germline CDR1 and CDR2 sequences are SGDLS and YYNGEE. The CDR3 loop reads CASSVGSAAAEQFF. The CDR3 bases are TGTGCCAGCAGCGTAGGATCTGCGGCTGCCGAGCAGTTCTTC.

V usage is TRBV9 and J usage is TRBJ1-2; weak D call: TRBD1 (5 bases). V dropped 4 bases and J dropped 3 bases, with 19 bases sitting between them. This CDR3 comprises 16 residues. Germline V gene data show CDR1 as SGDLS and CDR2 as YYNGEE. Here the CDR3 DNA reads TGTGCCAGCAGCCGTAGATCGTCCGGCAGGGACTATGGCTACACCTTC. Its protein is CASSRRSSGRDYGYTF.

The chain carries TRBV19 and TRBJ2-2; the D gene is possibly TRBD1 (6 bases). This CDR3 has 14 residues. Trimming cost V 8 bases and J 4 bases, with 14 bases left between them. The germline gives CDR1 LNHDA, CDR2 SQIVND (reference sequence). The CDR3 DNA is TGTGCCAGTCAAAACAGGGTCCGCACCGGGGAGCTGTTTTTT. Translating gives CASQNRVRTGELFF.

This clone has just a few counts. This sequence joins TRBV10-1 and TRBJ2-7; TRBD2 matches at 7 bases. The trim removed 4 bases at V and 4 bases at J, leaving 7 bases unmatched. CDR1 is WNHNN and CDR2 is SYGVQD in the germline V gene (reference sequence). The CDR3 extends over 14 amino acids. In DNA, the CDR3 is TGCGCCAGCAGTGCTGGGACTACAGATTACGAGCAGTACTTC. It specifies CASSAGTTDYEQYF.

This clone appeared a few times. The V and J genes are TRBV7-9 and TRBJ2-7, with 13 bases aligning to TRBD2. The germline CDR1 and CDR2 sequences are SEHNR and FQNEAQ (reference sequence). The CDR3 is 14 amino acids. The J segment lost 8 bases and the V segment lost 5 bases, leaving 6 bases of the junction unmatched. The CDR3 loop reads CASSIGTSGNKQYF. The CDR3 nucleotides read TGTGCCAGCAGCATCGGGACTAGCGGGAACAAGCAGTACTTC.

The V gene is TRBV7-8, the J gene TRBJ1-1; TRBD1 is a possible D gene (5 bases). Germline values: CDR1 SGHVS, CDR2 FQNEAQ. V was trimmed by 3 bases and J by 4 bases, leaving 12 bases between them. The CDR3 runs to 14 residues. This CDR3 reads CASSLGGYSTEAFF. The DNA of the CDR3 is TGTGCCAGCAGCTTGGGGGGATATAGCACTGAAGCTTTCTTT.

This clone occurred a few times. The chain has TRBV5-6 and TRBJ2-1; the D is unclear. This CDR3 is 12 amino acids long. CDR1 SGHDT and CDR2 YYEEEE come from the germline V gene. V was clipped by 4 bases and J by 9 bases, with 11 bases between them. DNA of the CDR3: TGTGCCAGCAGCGGGGATCTGGGTGAGCAGTTCTTC. It encodes CASSGDLGEQFF. Variable domain in full (rest from reference TRBV5-6 and TRBJ2-1): DAGVTQSPTHLIKTRGQQVTLRCSPKSGHDTVSWYQQALGQGPQFIFQYYEEEERQRGNFPDRFSGHQFPNYSSELNVNALLLGDSALYLCASSGDLGEQFFGPGTRLTVL.

The gene calls are TRBV4-1 and TRBJ2-5; 8 positions agree with TRBD2. V lost 0 bases, J lost 1 base, and 4 bases stayed unmatched. Per germline, CDR1 MGHRA and CDR2 YSYEKL. The CDR3 covers 16 residues. CDR3: CASSQDVAGIQETQYF. CDR3 bases: TGCGCCAGCAGCCAAGATGTAGCGGGGATCCAAGAGACCCAGTACTTC.

The chain recombines TRBV6-1 with TRBJ2-3; 8 bases line up with TRBD1. With 3 bases clipped from V and 1 base from J, the junction kept 9 bases outside the gene matches. This CDR3 region has 17 residues. Germline V gene data show CDR1 as MNHNS and CDR2 as SASEGT. The chain's CDR3 is CASSDWITGGGTDTQYF. The DNA for the CDR3 is TGTGCCAGCAGTGATTGGATTACAGGGGGAGGCACAGATACGCAGTATTTT.

The CDR3 nucleotides read TGTGCCAGCAGCTTACAGCCCTACGAGCAGTACTTC. Its translation is CASSLQPYEQYF. This chain uses TRBV7-2 with TRBJ2-7; D is undetermined. The CDR3 consists of 12 residues. From germline, CDR1 is SGHTA and CDR2 FQGNSA. Between the trimmed V and J ends, which lost 2 bases and 2 bases, there was a span of 4 bases.

The CDR3 DNA reads as TGTGCCAGCAGCCGGACAGGGACCTCCTACGAGCAGTACTTC. Translated: CASSRTGTSYEQYF. The chain uses TRBV11-2 and TRBJ2-7, with TRBD1 matching 8 bases. After removal of 5 bases from V and 0 bases from J, the junction contained 3 bases not matched to a gene. CDR1 and CDR2 from the germline V gene are SGHAT and FQNNGV. There are 14 residues in the CDR3.

V is TRBV7-9 and J is TRBJ2-3; D gene ambiguous. Germline V CDR1 and CDR2: SEHNR, FQNEAQ (reference sequence). V dropped 3 bases and J dropped 1 base, with 11 bases sitting between them. The CDR3 consists of 15 residues. As DNA, the CDR3 is TGTGCCAGCAGCTTTCGGGTAGCAGGCACAGATACGCAGTATTTT. Its protein product is CASSFRVAGTDTQYF.

The rearrangement joins TRBV7-2 to TRBJ2-7; 11 bases line up with TRBD2. CDR3 length: 15 residues. The V segment lost 5 bases and the J segment 2 bases; nucleotides outside the gene matches: 5. Germline V gene data show CDR1 as SGHTA and CDR2 as FQGNSA. As DNA, the CDR3 is TGTGCCAGCAGCACCCGGACTAGCGGGCCCTACGAGCAGTACTTC. Translation gives CASSTRTSGPYEQYF.

The chain has TRBV7-2 and TRBJ2-1, with D maybe TRBD2 (6 bases). The V gene lost 4 bases and the J gene lost 3 bases, with 10 bases spanning the gap. From germline, CDR1 is SGHTA and CDR2 FQGNSA. This CDR3 is 14 amino acids long. In DNA, the CDR3 is TGTGCCAGCAGCTGGAGGGTGAGCTACAATGAGCAGTTCTTC. Translating it yields CASSWRVSYNEQFF. The variable domain in full, completed from reference TRBV7-2 and TRBJ2-1, reads GAGVSQSPSNKVTEKGKDVELRCDPISGHTALYWYRQSLGQGLEFLIYFQGNSAPDKSGLPSDRFSAERTGGSVSTLTIQRTQQEDSAVYLCASSWRVSYNEQFFGPGTRLTVL.

The genes are TRBV28 and TRBJ2-1, with D tentatively TRBD1 or TRBD2 (6 bases each). Germline values: CDR1 MDHEN, CDR2 SYDVKM. The CDR3 is 14 residues long. V lost 5 bases and J 9 bases, leaving 17 bases between the germline ends. DNA for the CDR3: TGTGCCAGCAGTCCCGGGGGCGGGGTGACTGAGCAGTTCTTC. Amino acid sequence: CASSPGGGVTEQFF.